The clone carrying this TCR beta chain showed up just a few times. Its specificity is unknown. TCRdb re-derived calls from the 5' RACE reads in MiXCR, one entry per CDR3 protein. The sample has around 300,000 distinct CDR3 sequences, roughly 14% seen once. Looked up from germline, CDR1 is LGHDT and CDR2 is YNNKEL (reference sequence). There are 14 residues in the CDR3. V was clipped by 1 base and J by 10 bases; unmatched bases: 8. This entry is derived from a study of CD8 T cells in ankylosing spondylitis. Broader study findings: CD8+ cells made up the disease-linked clones, which were relatively rare in peripheral blood. A TCR beta motif of several highly homologous variants appeared characteristic of ankylosing spondylitis blood.

The V and J genes are TRBV3-1 and TRBJ1-1; 8 bases line up with TRBD1. The source material was blood, either unsorted or a sorted T cell fraction (not recorded which). This clonotype was sampled from a male donor with ankylosing spondylitis or in good health (not recorded which). The CDR3 bases are TGTGCCAGCAGCCAAGGGACAGGGCTTTGGGGAGCTTTCTTT. It is translated as CASSQGTGLWGAFF. Drawing the rest from reference TRBV3-1 and TRBJ1-1, the complete variable domain is DTAVSQTPKYLVTQMGNDKSIKCEQNLGHDTMYWYKQDSKKFLKIMFSYNNKELIINETVPNRFSPKSPDKAHLNLHINSLELGDSAVYFCASSQGTGLWGAFFGQGTRLTVV.